The entry below describes one T cell receptor (beta chain). Its antigen remains unidentified. The CDR3 extends over 12 amino acids. V was shortened by 5 bases and J by 6 bases, with 11 bases between the two germline ends. The germline gives CDR1 SGHTA, CDR2 FQGNSA. Researchers made TCR cDNA using 5'RACE template switching, and this step added a universal primer site and UMIs. TCRdb processed the 5' RACE reads anew with MiXCR; each CDR3 protein has one entry. Of around 610,000 distinct CDR3 sequences in the sample, roughly 14% are singletons; the top ten hold around an eighth. The data were taken from a study of T cells after yellow fever vaccination. Study overall: Those fractions that held only low numbers of cells were prepared using the SMART-Seq v4 Ultra Low Input RNA kit. Whole-study findings and limits: A weaker but faster secondary response was observed, peaking on day 5 versus 15. Abundant clonotypes from the bulk population could get into FACS-sorted repertoires as contaminants.

Material: PBMCs, obtained on the day of the yellow fever booster vaccination. The rearrangement links TRBV7-2 to TRBJ2-7, with D maybe TRBD1 (6 bases). This clonotype was obtained from a man aged 25-45 years who received the YFV17D yellow fever vaccine. In DNA form, the CDR3 reads TGTGCCAGCAGCCAAAACAGGGCCGAGCAGTACTTC. This codes for CASSQNRAEQYF. Filled out from reference TRBV7-2 and TRBJ2-7, the complete variable domain reads GAGVSQSPSNKVTEKGKDVELRCDPISGHTALYWYRQSLGQGLEFLIYFQGNSAPDKSGLPSDRFSAERTGGSVSTLTIQRTQQEDSAVYLCASSQNRAEQYFGPGTRLTVT.